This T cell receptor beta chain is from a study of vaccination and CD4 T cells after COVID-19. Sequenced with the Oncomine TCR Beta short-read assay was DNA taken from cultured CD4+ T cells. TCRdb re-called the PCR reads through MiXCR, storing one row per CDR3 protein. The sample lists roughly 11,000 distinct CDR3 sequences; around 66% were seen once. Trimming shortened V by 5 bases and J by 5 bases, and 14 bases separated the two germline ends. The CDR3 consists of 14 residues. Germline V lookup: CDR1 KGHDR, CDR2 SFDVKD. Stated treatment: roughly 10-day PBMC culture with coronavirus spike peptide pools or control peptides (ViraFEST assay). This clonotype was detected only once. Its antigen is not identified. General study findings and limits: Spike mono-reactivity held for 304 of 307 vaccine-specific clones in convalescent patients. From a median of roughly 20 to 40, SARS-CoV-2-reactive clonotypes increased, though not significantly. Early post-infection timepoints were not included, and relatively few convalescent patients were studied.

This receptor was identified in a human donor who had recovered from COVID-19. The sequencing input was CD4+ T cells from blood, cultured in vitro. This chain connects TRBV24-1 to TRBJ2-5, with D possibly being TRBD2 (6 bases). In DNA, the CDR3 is TGTGCCACCAGTGCGGGGGACCGCCAGGAGACCCAGTACTTC. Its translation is CATSAGDRQETQYF.